This note documents a single T cell receptor beta chain sequence. With 1 base removed from V and 3 bases from J, the gap between germline ends came to 10 bases. The CDR3 is 15 residues long. Per the germline V gene, CDR1 is SGHDN and CDR2 is FVKESK. With a J-beta primer mix and a sample-barcoded 5' primer, a second PCR ran roughly 6 to 12 cycles. TCRdb reprocessed the 5' RACE reads with MiXCR, giving one entry per CDR3 protein. The sample gives fewer than 1,000,000 distinct CDR3 sequences, about 46% of which show up once; around 18% is in the top ten. The authors isolated at least 6.5 million PBMCs per sample. The data stem from a study of blood T cells in healthy people across ages.

The sequencing sample was made of blood. The sequence derives from a man older than 75 in good health. The chain is built from TRBV14 and TRBJ2-1, with D perhaps being TRBD1 or TRBD2 (6 bases each). The CDR3, as DNA: TGTGCCAGCAGCCAAGTAAGGGGGGTCTACAATGAGCAGTTCTTC. Amino acids: CASSQVRGVYNEQFF. Based on the CDR3 plus reference TRBV14 and TRBJ2-1, the full variable domain is EAGVTQFPSHSVIEKGQTVTLRCDPISGHDNLYWYRRVMGKEIKFLLHFVKESKQDESGMPNNRFLAERTGGTYSTLKVQPAELEDSGVYFCASSQVRGVYNEQFFGPGTRLTVL.